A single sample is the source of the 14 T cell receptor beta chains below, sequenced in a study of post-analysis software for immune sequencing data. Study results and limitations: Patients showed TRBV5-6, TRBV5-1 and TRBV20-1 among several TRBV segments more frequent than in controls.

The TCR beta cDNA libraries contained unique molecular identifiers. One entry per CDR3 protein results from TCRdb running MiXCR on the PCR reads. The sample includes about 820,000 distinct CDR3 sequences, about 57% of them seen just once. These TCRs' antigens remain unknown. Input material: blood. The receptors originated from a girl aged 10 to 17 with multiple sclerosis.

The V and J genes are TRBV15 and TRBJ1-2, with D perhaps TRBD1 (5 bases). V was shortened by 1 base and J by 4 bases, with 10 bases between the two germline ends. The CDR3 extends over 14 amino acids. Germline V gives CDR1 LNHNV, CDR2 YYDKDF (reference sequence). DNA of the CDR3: TGTGCCACCAGCAGAGTGGGGACGGCCTATGGCTACACCTTC. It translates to CATSRVGTAYGYTF.

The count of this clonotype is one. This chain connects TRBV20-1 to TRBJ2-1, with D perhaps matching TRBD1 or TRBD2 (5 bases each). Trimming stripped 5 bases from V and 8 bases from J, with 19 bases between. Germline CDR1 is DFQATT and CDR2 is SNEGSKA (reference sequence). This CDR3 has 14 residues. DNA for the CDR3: TGCAGTGCTCTGGGGACCCTCATTCGGCATGAGCAGTTCTTC. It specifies CSALGTLIRHEQFF.

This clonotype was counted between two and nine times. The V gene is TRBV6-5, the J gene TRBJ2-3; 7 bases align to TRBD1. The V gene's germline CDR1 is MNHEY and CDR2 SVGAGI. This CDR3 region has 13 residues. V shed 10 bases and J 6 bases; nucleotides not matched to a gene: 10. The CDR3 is CATVQGGQDTQYF. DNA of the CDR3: TGTGCCACCGTCCAAGGGGGACAGGATACGCAGTATTTT.

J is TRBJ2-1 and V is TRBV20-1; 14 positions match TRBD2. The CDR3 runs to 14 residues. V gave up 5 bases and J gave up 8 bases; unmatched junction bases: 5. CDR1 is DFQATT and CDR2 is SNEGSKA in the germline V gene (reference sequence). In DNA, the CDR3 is TGCAGTGCTCAGGGACTAGCGGGAGTTCATGAGCAGTTCTTC. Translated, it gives CSAQGLAGVHEQFF.

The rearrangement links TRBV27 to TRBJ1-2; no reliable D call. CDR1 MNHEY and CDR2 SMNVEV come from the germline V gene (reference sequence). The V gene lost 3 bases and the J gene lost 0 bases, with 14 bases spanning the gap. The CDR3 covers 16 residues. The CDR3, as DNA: TGTGCCAGCAGTTTCAGCACCGGGAAAGCTAACTATGGCTACACCTTC. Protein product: CASSFSTGKANYGYTF.

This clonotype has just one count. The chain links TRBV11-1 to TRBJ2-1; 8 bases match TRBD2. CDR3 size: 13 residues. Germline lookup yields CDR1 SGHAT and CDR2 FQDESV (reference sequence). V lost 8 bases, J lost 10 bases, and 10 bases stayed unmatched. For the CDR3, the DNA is TGTGCCAGCTCTCGGGGGGGTACCAACGAGCAGTTCTTC. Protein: CASSRGGTNEQFF.

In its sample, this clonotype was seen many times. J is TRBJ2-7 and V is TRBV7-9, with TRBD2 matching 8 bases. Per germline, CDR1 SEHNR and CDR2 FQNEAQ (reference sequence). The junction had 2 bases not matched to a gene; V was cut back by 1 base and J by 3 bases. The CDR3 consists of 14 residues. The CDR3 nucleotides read TGTGCCAGCAGCTTAGGACTAGCGAGCTACGAGCAGTACTTC. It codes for CASSLGLASYEQYF.

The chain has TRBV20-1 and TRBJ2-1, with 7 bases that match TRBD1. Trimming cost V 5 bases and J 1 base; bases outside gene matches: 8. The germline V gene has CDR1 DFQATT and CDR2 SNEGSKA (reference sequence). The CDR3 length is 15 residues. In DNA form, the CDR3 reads TGCAGTGCTCTACTTGACAGGGCATCCTACAATGAGCAGTTCTTC. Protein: CSALLDRASYNEQFF.

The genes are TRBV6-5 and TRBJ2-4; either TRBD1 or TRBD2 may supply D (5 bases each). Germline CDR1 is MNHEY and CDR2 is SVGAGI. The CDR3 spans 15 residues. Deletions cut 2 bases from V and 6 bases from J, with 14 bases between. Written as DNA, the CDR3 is TGTGCCAGCAGTTACGAGCCAACGGGGCGAAACATTCAGTACTTC. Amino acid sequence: CASSYEPTGRNIQYF.

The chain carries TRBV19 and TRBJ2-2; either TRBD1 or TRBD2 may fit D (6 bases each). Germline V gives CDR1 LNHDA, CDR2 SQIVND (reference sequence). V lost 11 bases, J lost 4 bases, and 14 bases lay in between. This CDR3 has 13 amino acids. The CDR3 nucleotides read TGTGCCGGGGGGACACCTCGCACCGGGGAGCTGTTTTTT. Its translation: CAGGTPRTGELFF. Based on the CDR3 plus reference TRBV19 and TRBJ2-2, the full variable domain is DGGITQSPKYLFRKEGQNVTLSCEQNLNHDAMYWYRQDPGQGLRLIYYSQIVNDFQKGDIAEGYSVSREKKESFPLTVTSAQKNPTAFYLCAGGTPRTGELFFGEGSRLTVL.

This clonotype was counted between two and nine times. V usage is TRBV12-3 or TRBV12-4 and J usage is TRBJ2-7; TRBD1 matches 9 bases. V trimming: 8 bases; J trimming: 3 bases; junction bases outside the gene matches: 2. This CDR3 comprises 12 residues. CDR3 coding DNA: TGTGCCAGCGGGACAGGGCTCTACGAGCAGTACTTC. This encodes CASGTGLYEQYF.

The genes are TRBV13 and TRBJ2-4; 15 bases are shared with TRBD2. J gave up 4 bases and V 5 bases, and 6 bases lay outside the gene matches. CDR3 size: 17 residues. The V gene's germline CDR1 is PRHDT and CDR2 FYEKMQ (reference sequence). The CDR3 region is CASSPGLAGGIKNIQYF. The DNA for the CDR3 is TGTGCCAGCAGCCCGGGACTAGCGGGGGGTATTAAAAACATTCAGTACTTC.

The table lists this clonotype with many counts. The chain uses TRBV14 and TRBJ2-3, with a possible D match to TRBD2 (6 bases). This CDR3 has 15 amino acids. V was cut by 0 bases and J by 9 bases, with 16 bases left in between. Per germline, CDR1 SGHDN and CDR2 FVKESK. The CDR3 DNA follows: TGTGCCAGCAGCCAAGAGTGGGGAGGCAAGGGGACGCAGTATTTT. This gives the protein CASSQEWGGKGTQYF.

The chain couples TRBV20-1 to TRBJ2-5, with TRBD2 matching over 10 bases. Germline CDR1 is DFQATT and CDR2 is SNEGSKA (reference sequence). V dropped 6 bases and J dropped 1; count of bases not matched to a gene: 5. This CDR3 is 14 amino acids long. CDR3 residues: CSARLAGAQETQYF. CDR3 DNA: TGCAGTGCGCGGCTAGCGGGGGCCCAAGAGACCCAGTACTTC.